Sequencing of this TCR beta chain was carried out in a study of Graves' ophthalmopathy and Graves' hyperthyroidism. This clonotype was counted at least ten times. Using RNA transcripts, the TCR beta CDR3 regions were amplified. RT-PCR with HTBI primers came first, then second-round multiplex PCR. Each CDR3 protein gets one entry after TCRdb re-called the multiplex PCR reads with MiXCR. Here the sample spans a few hundred thousand distinct CDR3 sequences, 15% to 19% being singletons. Germline loops: CDR1 MDHEN, CDR2 SYDVKM. The CDR3 has 14 amino acids. The V and J ends lost 8 bases and 9 bases respectively, with 22 bases between them.

The sample consisted of peripheral blood. The genes are TRBV28 and TRBJ1-1, with D tentatively TRBD1 (5 bases). The clonotype originates from a woman aged 18-30 years with stable Graves' hyperthyroidism. The CDR3 region has the DNA TGTGCCAGCCTAACTCAGGGAGGTAGAACTAAAGCTTTCTTT. Its translation is CASLTQGGRTKAFF.